This T cell receptor (beta chain) was sequenced for a study of T cell responses to AZD1222 COVID-19 vaccine. Points from the study as a whole: Following two doses of AZD1222, Spike-specific TCR breadth and depth rose.

In germline, CDR1 is SEHNR, CDR2 FQNEAQ (reference sequence). The V and J ends lost 8 bases and 3 bases respectively, with 16 bases between them. CDR3 length: 15 amino acids. Measured with immunoSEQ multiplex PCR; TCRdb has only the in-frame clones, and not every one. Among more than 110,000 clones listed, about 93% were seen once. A note on this clone: Antigen unknown.

The material was peripheral blood, obtained on day 0 of AZD1222 vaccination. This sequence originates from an adult in good health. This chain uses TRBV7-9 with TRBJ1-4; no firm D call. For the CDR3, the DNA is TGTGCCAGCGGCTCAGCGAAAGTGGCTAATGAAAAACTGTTTTTT. Translation: CASGSAKVANEKLFF. Variable domain in full (rest from reference TRBV7-9 and TRBJ1-4): DTGVSQNPRHKITKRGQNVTFRCDPISEHNRLYWYRQTLGQGPEFLTYFQNEAQLEKSRLLSDRFSAERPKGSFSTLEIQRTEQGDSAMYLCASGSAKVANEKLFFGSGTQLSVL.